Below, 20 T cell receptor beta chains from the same sample are listed, as sequenced in a study of T cells after yellow fever vaccination (dated by TCRdb to about 2019). Libraries were made using 5' RACE. TCRdb shows the sequencer as Illumina NovaSeq 6000. In TCRdb, the public reads were trimmed at Q25 with fastp and aligned with MiXCR, with productive beta chains retained. Rows merge per CDR3 protein into single entries with the most common DNA and genes. The table for this sample lists hundreds of thousands of distinct CDR3 sequences; about 17% of them were counted only once. The ten largest clones capture over 15% of the sample. The treatment or condition label for this specimen denotes: live attenuated yellow fever vaccine strain. The specimen was PBMCs, collected before the yellow fever booster vaccination. All receptors come from a man between 18 and 29 years old who received the YFV17D yellow fever vaccine.

This clonotype came up a few times. The V call is TRBV15, the J call TRBJ1-4; maybe TRBD1 (5 bases). Looked up from germline, CDR1 is LNHNV and CDR2 is YYDKDF (reference sequence). The CDR3 contains 15 residues. V was shortened by 1 base and J by 7 bases, with 13 bases between the two germline ends. The CDR3, as DNA: TGTGCCACCAGCAGAGTACGGGGGTATAGTGAAAAACTGTTTTTT. It codes for CATSRVRGYSEKLFF.

This clonotype has more than one count but fewer than ten. The V and J genes are TRBV28 and TRBJ2-4; D is possibly TRBD1 or TRBD2 (6 bases each). There are 14 residues in the CDR3. V dropped 1 base and J dropped 8 bases, with 12 bases sitting between them. Germline V lookup: CDR1 MDHEN, CDR2 SYDVKM. The DNA of the CDR3 is TGTGCCAGCAGTTTATCCGGGGGCGGCGACATTCAGTACTTC. Its protein is CASSLSGGGDIQYF. The entire variable domain, with the rest obtained from reference TRBV28 and TRBJ2-4, is as follows: DVKVTQSSRYLVKRTGEKVFLECVQDMDHENMFWYRQDPGLGLRLIYFSYDVKMKEKGDIPEGYSVSREKKERFSLILESASTNQTSMYLCASSLSGGGDIQYFGAGTRLSVL.

This chain links TRBV29-1 with TRBJ2-6; no clear D gene. CDR1 and CDR2 (germline): SQVTM, ANQGSEA. The CDR3 loop spans 14 amino acids. V was clipped by 4 bases and J by 0 bases, with 7 bases between them. The CDR3 protein is CSVARSSGANVLTF. The DNA for the CDR3 is TGCAGCGTTGCCAGGAGCTCTGGGGCCAACGTCCTGACTTTC.

The table lists this clonotype with many counts. The CDR3 sequence is CASSVQGQETQYF. In nucleotides, the CDR3 is TGCGCCAGCAGCGTACAGGGGCAAGAGACCCAGTACTTC. This chain connects TRBV5-1 to TRBJ2-5; the match to TRBD1 covers 7 bases. Germline CDR1 reads SGHRS; CDR2 reads YFSETQ. The V gene end was trimmed by 4 bases and the J gene end by 2 bases; junction bases not matched to a gene: 2. This CDR3 has 13 residues. Full variable domain (outside the CDR3, taken from reference TRBV5-1 and TRBJ2-5): KAGVTQTPRYLIKTRGQQVTLSCSPISGHRSVSWYQQTPGQGLQFLFEYFSETQRNKGNFPGRFSGRQFSNSRSEMNVSTLELGDSALYLCASSVQGQETQYFGPGTRLLVL.

This clonotype was seen many times. The V gene is TRBV5-1, the J gene TRBJ2-1; 11 bases match TRBD1. Looked up from germline, CDR1 is SGHRS and CDR2 is YFSETQ. CDR3 length: 15 residues. The V gene end was trimmed by 4 bases and the J gene end by 2 bases; junction bases not matched to a gene: 2. CDR3 sequence: CASSGTGGTYNEQFF. CDR3 bases: TGCGCCAGCAGCGGGACAGGGGGGACCTACAATGAGCAGTTCTTC.

The gene calls are TRBV20-1 and TRBJ2-5; no clear D. V lost 1 base and J lost 9, with 12 bases in between. This CDR3 comprises 12 residues. Germline loops: CDR1 DFQATT, CDR2 SNEGSKA (reference sequence). CDR3 amino acids: CSARGYHQAQYF. DNA for the CDR3: TGCAGTGCTAGAGGGTACCACCAGGCCCAGTACTTC.

The chain carries TRBV24-1 and TRBJ1-5; 8 nucleotides align to TRBD1. V was pared by 5 bases and J by 9 bases, with 14 bases of the junction left unmatched. Germline loops: CDR1 KGHDR, CDR2 SFDVKD. This CDR3 spans 16 amino acids. CDR3 DNA sequence: TGTGCCACCAGTGCAGCAGACAGGGGTGGTCAATCGCCCCAGCATTTT. It yields the protein CATSAADRGGQSPQHF.

Turning to this clonotype: A read error may account for a junction end that differs from germline. The chain couples TRBV10-3 to TRBJ1-3; D is undetermined. Germline V gene lookup returns CDR1 ENHRY and CDR2 SYGVKD. The CDR3 runs to 16 residues. The DNA for the CDR3 is TGTGCCATCAGTGAGAGGTCCGGGATCTCTGGAAACACCATGTATTTT. It codes for CAISERSGISGNTMYF.

This clonotype was found a few times. This chain links TRBV27 with TRBJ2-2; perhaps D is TRBD1 or TRBD2 (5 bases each). The CDR3 has 18 residues. Germline V gives CDR1 MNHEY, CDR2 SMNVEV (reference sequence). V gave up 6 bases and J gave up 5 bases, with 25 bases separating them. The chain's CDR3 is CASSPWGSMRAGTGELFF. DNA of the CDR3: TGTGCCAGCAGCCCGTGGGGGTCGATGAGGGCAGGTACCGGGGAGCTGTTTTTT.

The J gene is TRBJ2-1, the V gene TRBV9, with D unresolved. The V gene's germline CDR1 is SGDLS and CDR2 YYNGEE. The V end lost 0 bases, the J end lost 7 bases, and 14 bases lay between the germline ends. The CDR3 runs to 15 residues. The CDR3 DNA follows: TGTGCCAGCAGCGTAGAACCCCTCCCAGAAAATGAGCAGTTCTTC. Translation gives CASSVEPLPENEQFF.

There are a few counts of this clonotype. The chain couples TRBV29-1 to TRBJ2-7; TRBD2 might be the D (7 bases). The length of the CDR3 is 13 residues. The V end was cut by 0 bases, the J end by 5 bases, with 11 bases between. In germline, CDR1 is SQVTM, CDR2 ANQGSEA. The CDR3 DNA is TGCAGCGTTGAAGATACGGGGGGCAACGAGCAGTACTTC. Translation: CSVEDTGGNEQYF.

This clonotype occurred a few times. The chain is built from TRBV7-2 and TRBJ2-3, with D perhaps assigned TRBD1 or TRBD2 (6 bases each). The germline gives CDR1 SGHTA, CDR2 FQGNSA. CDR3 size: 15 residues. V lost 2 bases to trimming and J lost 3 bases, with 12 bases between them. CDR3 region: CASSLQSGATDTQYF. The CDR3 DNA reads TGTGCCAGCAGCTTACAATCGGGGGCTACAGATACGCAGTATTTT.

This clonotype came up many times. The chain links TRBV20-1 to TRBJ2-7; TRBD1 or TRBD2 may be the D gene (5 bases each). Germline V lookup: CDR1 DFQATT, CDR2 SNEGSKA (reference sequence). This CDR3 comprises 13 residues. The germline V and J ends were trimmed by 5 bases and 2 bases, with 13 bases remaining between them. The CDR3 region has the DNA TGCAGTGCTCCAAAGAGGGACCCCTACGAGCAGTACGTC. Protein: CSAPKRDPYEQYV.

The gene calls are TRBV5-1 and TRBJ2-2; maybe TRBD1 (6 bases). CDR3 length: 15 residues. Between the trimmed V and J ends, which lost 4 bases and 4 bases, there was a span of 14 bases. Per the germline V gene, CDR1 is SGHRS and CDR2 is YFSETQ. CDR3 sequence: CASSPSRGSTGELFF. The DNA for the CDR3 is TGCGCCAGCAGCCCCTCGAGGGGGAGCACCGGGGAGCTGTTTTTT. The full variable domain, completed using reference TRBV5-1 and TRBJ2-2, is KAGVTQTPRYLIKTRGQQVTLSCSPISGHRSVSWYQQTPGQGLQFLFEYFSETQRNKGNFPGRFSGRQFSNSRSEMNVSTLELGDSALYLCASSPSRGSTGELFFGEGSRLTVL.

This clonotype occurred a few times. The chain employs TRBV7-6 and TRBJ2-5; possible D gene TRBD1, 7 bases. In germline, CDR1 is SGHVS, CDR2 FNYEAQ. V lost 1 base and J lost 6, with 18 bases in between. This CDR3 is 16 amino acids long. CDR3 in amino acids: CASSLEPGQAGQTQYF. CDR3 sequence (DNA): TGTGCCAGCAGCTTAGAGCCCGGACAGGCGGGGCAGACCCAGTACTTC.

Only a few counts were recorded for this clonotype. The chain links TRBV29-1 to TRBJ2-4, with TRBD2 as a possible D gene (6 bases). CDR3 length equals 15 residues. V gave up 1 base and J gave up 3 bases, with 13 bases separating them. The germline V gene encodes CDR1 SQVTM and CDR2 ANQGSEA. The CDR3, as DNA: TGCAGCGTTGAAGGGCCCCGGGGGAGCAAAAACATTCAGTACTTC. Encoded protein: CSVEGPRGSKNIQYF.

This clonotype showed up many times. The V call is TRBV4-2, the J call TRBJ1-1; perhaps TRBD1 as D (5 bases). Germline V gene data show CDR1 as LGHNA and CDR2 as YNFKEQ. The CDR3 is 15 residues long. With 0 bases removed from V and 2 bases from J, the gap between germline ends came to 10 bases. The DNA for the CDR3 is TGTGCCAGCAGCCAAGATGGGGGAGAAAACACTGAAGCTTTCTTT. This translates into CASSQDGGENTEAFF.

In its sample, this clonotype was seen a few times. V is TRBV20-1 and J is TRBJ1-6, with unresolved D. Germline V gene data show CDR1 as DFQATT and CDR2 as SNEGSKA (reference sequence). This CDR3 region has 13 residues. The V end was cut by 0 bases, the J end by 10 bases, with 10 bases between. For the CDR3, the DNA is TGCAGTGCTAGAGATCTTTTGGGGTCACCCCTCCACTTT. This translates into CSARDLLGSPLHF.

The chain has TRBV4-1 and TRBJ2-1; TRBD2 agrees at 11 bases. The J segment lost 3 bases and the V segment lost 0 bases, leaving 4 bases of the junction unmatched. CDR3 length: 17 amino acids. Germline CDR1 MGHRA, CDR2 YSYEKL. The CDR3 sequence: CASSQDRTSGYYNEQFF. The CDR3 nucleotides read TGCGCCAGCAGCCAAGATCGGACTAGCGGGTACTACAATGAGCAGTTCTTC.

This clonotype was observed a handful of times. The J gene is TRBJ1-1, the V gene TRBV7-9; D may be TRBD1 (6 bases). V was cut by 0 bases and J by 4 bases, with 12 bases left in between. CDR1 SEHNR and CDR2 FQNEAQ come from the germline V gene (reference sequence). The CDR3 is 15 residues long. The CDR3 DNA sequence: TGTGCCAGCAGCTTAGCGTTGGGGGGCCTCACTGAAGCTTTCTTT. Its translation: CASSLALGGLTEAFF.